This T cell receptor (beta chain) originates from a study of shared clonotypes between healthy human individuals. Produced via immunoSEQ multiplex PCR; TCRdb's table is partial and in-frame only. The table records about 2.4 million clones, roughly 92% of them present only once. Details on this clone: Its specificity is unknown.

Germline CDR1 and CDR2: LNHDA and SQIVND (reference sequence). The V and J ends lost 0 bases and 14 bases respectively, with 10 bases between them. This CDR3 has 12 residues. Points from the study as a whole: Generation probability values for non-shared clonotypes were lower than those for clonotypes shared by all four donors. Estimated richness was generally greater in naive than memory subsets.

The clonotype was recovered from a man between 18 and 29 years old in good health. Sequencing was carried out using naive CD4+ T cells sorted from blood. Regarding subset: CD45RA+ positively selected. The V and J genes are TRBV19 and TRBJ1-4; unclear D gene. The CDR3 coding sequence is TGTGCCAGTAGTATAGATGGGCGGACCCTGTTTTTT. Its protein product is CASSIDGRTLFF. The full variable domain, in which reference TRBV19 and TRBJ1-4 provide the parts outside the CDR3, is DGGITQSPKYLFRKEGQNVTLSCEQNLNHDAMYWYRQDPGQGLRLIYYSQIVNDFQKGDIAEGYSVSREKKESFPLTVTSAQKNPTAFYLCASSIDGRTLFFGSGTQLSVL.